The TCR beta chain described here comes from a study of CD8 T cells in ankylosing spondylitis. The study, taken as a whole, reports: Blood from ankylosing spondylitis patients appeared to carry a characteristic roughly 8-variant TCR beta motif.

Many counts were recorded for this clonotype. Its matching antigen is unknown. The ends lost 5 bases at V and 2 bases at J; junction bases unmatched: 9. In germline, CDR1 is SGHVS, CDR2 FQNEAQ. The CDR3 is made up of 16 amino acids. From the 5' RACE reads, TCRdb called clonotypes with MiXCR, one entry per CDR3 protein. The table lists roughly 90,000 distinct CDR3 sequences, 9% of them singletons. The source of this sequence is a male donor with ankylosing spondylitis. Material for sequencing was blood, either unsorted or a sorted T cell fraction (not recorded which). The J gene is TRBJ1-3, the V gene TRBV7-8; 7 bases align to TRBD1. CDR3 in DNA: TGTGCCAGCAGCCTAACCGGGACAGTCGCTGGAAACACCATATATTTT. It specifies CASSLTGTVAGNTIYF.